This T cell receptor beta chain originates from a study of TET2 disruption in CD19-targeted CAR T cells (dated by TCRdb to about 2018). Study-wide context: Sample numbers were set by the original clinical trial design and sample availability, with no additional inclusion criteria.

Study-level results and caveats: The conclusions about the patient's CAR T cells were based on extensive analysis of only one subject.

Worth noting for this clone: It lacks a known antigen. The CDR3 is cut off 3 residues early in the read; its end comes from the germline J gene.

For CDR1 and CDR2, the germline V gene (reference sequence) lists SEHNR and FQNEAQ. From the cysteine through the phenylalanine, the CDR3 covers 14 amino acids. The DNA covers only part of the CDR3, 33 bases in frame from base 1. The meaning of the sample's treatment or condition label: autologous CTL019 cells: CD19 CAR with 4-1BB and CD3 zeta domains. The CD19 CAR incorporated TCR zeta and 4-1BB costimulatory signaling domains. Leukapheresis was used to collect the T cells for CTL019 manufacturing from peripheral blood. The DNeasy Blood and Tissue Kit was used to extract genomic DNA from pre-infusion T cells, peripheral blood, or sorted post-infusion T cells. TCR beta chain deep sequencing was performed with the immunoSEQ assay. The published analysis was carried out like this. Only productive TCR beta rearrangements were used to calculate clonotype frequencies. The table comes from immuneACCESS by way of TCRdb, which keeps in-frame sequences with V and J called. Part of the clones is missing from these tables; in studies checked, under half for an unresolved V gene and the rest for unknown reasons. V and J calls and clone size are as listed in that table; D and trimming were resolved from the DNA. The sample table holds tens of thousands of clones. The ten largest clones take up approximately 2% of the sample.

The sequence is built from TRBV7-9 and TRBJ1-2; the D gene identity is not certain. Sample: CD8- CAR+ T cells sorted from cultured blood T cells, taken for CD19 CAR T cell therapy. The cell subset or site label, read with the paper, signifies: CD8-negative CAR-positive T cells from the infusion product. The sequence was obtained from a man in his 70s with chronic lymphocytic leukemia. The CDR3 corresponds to CASSPTYNSYDYTF. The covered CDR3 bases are TGTGCCAGCAGCCCGACATATAACTCCTACGAC.